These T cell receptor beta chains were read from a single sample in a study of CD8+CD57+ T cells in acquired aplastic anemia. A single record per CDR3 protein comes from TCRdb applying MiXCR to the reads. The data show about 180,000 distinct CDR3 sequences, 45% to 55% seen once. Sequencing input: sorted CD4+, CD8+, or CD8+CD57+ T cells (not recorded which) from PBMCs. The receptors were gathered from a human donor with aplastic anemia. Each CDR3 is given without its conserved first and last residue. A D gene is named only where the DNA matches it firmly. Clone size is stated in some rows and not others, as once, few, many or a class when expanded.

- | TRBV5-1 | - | ASSLAPAGAGETQY
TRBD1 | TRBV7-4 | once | ASSPSSLTGGSEQY
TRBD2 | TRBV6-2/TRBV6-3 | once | ASTPAGVATDAQY
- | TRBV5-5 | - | ASSLRGAPTNEKLF
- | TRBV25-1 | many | ASSEGGAGINQPQH
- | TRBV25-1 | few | ASRTTGRGGQTQY
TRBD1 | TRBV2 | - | ASSSMTGVTEAF
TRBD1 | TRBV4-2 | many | ASSQAALGQDPYNEQF
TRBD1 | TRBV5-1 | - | ASRSGTGAYNEQF
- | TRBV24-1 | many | ATSEWGQDTQY
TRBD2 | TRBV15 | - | ATSLTGTTYEQY
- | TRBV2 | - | ASSPAGRGGSPLH
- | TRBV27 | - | ASSLGQSGREKLF
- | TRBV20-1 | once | SARDPRSGNTIY
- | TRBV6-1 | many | ASRAWWGGRYNEQF
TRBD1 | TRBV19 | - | ASSKRQGRTEAF
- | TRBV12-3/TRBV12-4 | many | ASSLPDRFSGNTIY
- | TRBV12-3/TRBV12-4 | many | ASSPPLVAFTDTQY
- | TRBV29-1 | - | SVGIGNQPQH
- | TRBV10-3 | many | AISGLPPGLGNTGELF
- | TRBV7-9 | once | ASSLGGSVNSPLH
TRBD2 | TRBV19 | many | ASRTRGVINEQF
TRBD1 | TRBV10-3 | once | AISEDRGIYGYT
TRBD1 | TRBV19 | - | ASRPAGQGNYGYT
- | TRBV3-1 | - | ASRMGGTGYGYT
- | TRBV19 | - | ASSIRNTEAF
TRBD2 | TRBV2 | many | ASRRTSGVQQY
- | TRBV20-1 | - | SARDPALFYEQF